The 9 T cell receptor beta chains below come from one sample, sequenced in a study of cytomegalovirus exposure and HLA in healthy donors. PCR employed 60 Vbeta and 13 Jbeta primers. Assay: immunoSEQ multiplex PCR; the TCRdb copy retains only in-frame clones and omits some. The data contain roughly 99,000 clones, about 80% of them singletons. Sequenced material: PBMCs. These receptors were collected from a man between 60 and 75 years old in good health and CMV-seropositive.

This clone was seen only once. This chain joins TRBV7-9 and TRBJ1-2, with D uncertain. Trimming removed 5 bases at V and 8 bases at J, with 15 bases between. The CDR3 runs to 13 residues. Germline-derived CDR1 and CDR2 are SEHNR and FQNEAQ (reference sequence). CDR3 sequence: CASSREWDEGYTF. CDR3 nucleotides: TGTGCCAGCAGCCGGGAATGGGATGAGGGCTACACCTTC.

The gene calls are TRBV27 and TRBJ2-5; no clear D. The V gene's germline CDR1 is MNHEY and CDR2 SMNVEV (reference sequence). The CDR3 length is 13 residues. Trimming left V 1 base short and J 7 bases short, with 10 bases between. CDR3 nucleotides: TGTGCCAGCAGTTTATTCAAGCTCGGGACCCAGTACTTC. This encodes CASSLFKLGTQYF.

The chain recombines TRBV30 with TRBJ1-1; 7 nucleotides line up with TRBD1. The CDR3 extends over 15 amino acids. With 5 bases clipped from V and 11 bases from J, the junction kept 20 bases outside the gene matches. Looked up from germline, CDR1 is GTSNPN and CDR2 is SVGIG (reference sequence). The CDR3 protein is CAWSKGATLFEEAFF. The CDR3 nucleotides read TGTGCCTGGTCTAAGGGGGCGACCCTATTCGAGGAGGCTTTCTTT.

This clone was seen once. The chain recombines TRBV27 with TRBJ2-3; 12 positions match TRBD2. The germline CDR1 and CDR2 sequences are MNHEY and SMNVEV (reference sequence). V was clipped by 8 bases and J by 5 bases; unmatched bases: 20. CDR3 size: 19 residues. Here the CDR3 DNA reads TGTGCCAGCCGCCAGAGGGGGCTAGCGGGGGGGCCGGTAATAGATACGCAGTATTTT. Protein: CASRQRGLAGGPVIDTQYF.

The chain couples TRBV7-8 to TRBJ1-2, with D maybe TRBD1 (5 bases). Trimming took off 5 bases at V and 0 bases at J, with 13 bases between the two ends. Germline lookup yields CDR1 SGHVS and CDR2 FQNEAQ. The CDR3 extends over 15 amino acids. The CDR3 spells CASSGRRGANYGYTF. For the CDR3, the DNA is TGTGCCAGCAGCGGACGGCGGGGCGCTAACTATGGCTACACCTTC.

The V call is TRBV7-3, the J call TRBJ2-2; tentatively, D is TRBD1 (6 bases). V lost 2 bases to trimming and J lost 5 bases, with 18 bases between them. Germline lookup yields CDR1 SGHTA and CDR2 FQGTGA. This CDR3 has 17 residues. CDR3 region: CASSLDGVRGYTGELFF. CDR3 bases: TGTGCCAGCAGCTTAGATGGTGTCAGGGGATATACCGGGGAGCTGTTTTTT.

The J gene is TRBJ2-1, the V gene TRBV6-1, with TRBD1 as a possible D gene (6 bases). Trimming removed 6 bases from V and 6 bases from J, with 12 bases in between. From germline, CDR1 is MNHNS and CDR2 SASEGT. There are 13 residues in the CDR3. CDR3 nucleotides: TGTGCCAGCAGATACGGACAGTTCAATGAGCAGTTCTTC. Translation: CASRYGQFNEQFF.

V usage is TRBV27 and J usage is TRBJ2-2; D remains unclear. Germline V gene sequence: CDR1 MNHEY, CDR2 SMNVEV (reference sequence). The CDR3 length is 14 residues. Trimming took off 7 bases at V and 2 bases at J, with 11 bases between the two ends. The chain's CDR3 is CASTPGPNTGELFF. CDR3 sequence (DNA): TGTGCCAGCACCCCCGGTCCAAACACCGGGGAGCTGTTTTTT.

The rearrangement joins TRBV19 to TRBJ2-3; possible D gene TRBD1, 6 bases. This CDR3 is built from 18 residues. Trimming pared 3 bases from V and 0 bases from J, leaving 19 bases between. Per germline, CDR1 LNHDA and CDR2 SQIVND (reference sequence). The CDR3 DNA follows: TGTGCCAGTAGTATGCGAGTGGGAGACAGGAGAAGCACAGATACGCAGTATTTT. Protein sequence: CASSMRVGDRRSTDTQYF.